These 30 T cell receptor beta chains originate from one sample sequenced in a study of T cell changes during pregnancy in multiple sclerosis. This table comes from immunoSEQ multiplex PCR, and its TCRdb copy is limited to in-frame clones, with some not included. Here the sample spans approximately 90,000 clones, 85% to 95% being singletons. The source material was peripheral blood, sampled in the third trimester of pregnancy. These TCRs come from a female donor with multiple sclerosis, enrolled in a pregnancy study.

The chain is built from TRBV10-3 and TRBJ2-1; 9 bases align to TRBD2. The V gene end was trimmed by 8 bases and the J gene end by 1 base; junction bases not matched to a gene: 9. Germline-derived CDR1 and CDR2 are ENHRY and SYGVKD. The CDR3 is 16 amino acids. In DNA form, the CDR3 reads TGTGCCATCGGGTCGCGGGAGGGAGGGTCCTACAATGAGCAGTTCTTC. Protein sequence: CAIGSREGGSYNEQFF.

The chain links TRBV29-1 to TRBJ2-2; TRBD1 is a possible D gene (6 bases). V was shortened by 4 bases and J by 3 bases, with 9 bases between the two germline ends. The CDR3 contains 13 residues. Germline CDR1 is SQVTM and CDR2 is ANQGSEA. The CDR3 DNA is TGCAGCGTTGTCCAGGGGTACACCGGGGAGCTGTTTTTT. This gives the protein CSVVQGYTGELFF.

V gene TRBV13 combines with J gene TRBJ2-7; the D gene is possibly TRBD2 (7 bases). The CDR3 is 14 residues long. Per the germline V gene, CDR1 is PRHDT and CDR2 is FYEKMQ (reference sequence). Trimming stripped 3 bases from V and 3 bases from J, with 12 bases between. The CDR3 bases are TGTGCCAGCAGCTTGGGGGGAGGGGGCTACGAGCAGTACTTC. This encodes CASSLGGGGYEQYF.

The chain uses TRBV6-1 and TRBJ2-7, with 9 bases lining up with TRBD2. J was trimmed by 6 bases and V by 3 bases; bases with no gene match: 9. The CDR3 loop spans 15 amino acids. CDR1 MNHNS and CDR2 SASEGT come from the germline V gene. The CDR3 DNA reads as TGTGCCAGCAGTGAGAGTAGCGGGAGTGACGGCGAGCAGTACTTC. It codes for CASSESSGSDGEQYF.

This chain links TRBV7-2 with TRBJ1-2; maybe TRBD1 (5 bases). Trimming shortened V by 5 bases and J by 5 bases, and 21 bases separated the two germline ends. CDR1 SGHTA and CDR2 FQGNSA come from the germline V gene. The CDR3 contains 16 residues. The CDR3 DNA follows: TGTGCCAGCAGCCCGCTTACTCTCCGGGACTCTTATGGCTACACCTTC. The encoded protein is CASSPLTLRDSYGYTF.

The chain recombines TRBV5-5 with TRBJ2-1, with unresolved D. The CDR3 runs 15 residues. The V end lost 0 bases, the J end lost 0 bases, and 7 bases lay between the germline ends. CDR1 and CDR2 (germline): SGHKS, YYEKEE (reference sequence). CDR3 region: CASSLEWSSYNEQFF. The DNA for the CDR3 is TGTGCCAGCAGCTTGGAGTGGAGCTCCTACAATGAGCAGTTCTTC. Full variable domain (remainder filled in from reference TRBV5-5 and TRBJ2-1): DAGVTQSPTHLIKTRGQQVTLRCSPISGHKSVSWYQQVLGQGPQFIFQYYEKEERGRGNFPDRFSARQFPNYSSELNVNALLLGDSALYLCASSLEWSSYNEQFFGPGTRLTVL.

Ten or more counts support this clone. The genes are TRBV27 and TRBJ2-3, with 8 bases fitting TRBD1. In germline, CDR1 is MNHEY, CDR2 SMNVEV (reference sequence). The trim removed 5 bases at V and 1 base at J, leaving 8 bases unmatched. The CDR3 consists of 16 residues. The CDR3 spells CASSPIGQGGTDTQYF. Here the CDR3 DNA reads TGTGCCAGCAGTCCAATTGGACAGGGCGGCACAGATACGCAGTATTTT.

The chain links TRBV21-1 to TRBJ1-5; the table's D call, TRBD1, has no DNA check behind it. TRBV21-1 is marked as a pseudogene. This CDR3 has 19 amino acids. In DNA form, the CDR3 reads TGTGCCAGCAGCAAAGCGGGGGGCGACAGGGAAAATATCAATCAGCCCCAGCATTTT. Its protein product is CASSKAGGDRENINQPQHF.

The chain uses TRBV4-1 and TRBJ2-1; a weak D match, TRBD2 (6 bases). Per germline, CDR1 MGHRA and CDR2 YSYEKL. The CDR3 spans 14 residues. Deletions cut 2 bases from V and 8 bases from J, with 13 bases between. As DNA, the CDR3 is TGCGCCAGCAGCCAAAGAGGAGGGAAGGATGAGCAGTTCTTC. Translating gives CASSQRGGKDEQFF.

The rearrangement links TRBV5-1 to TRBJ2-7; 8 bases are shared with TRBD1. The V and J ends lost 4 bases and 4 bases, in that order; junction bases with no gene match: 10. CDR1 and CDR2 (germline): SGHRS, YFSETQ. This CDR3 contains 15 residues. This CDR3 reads CASSVRQGPGYEQYF. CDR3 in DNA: TGCGCCAGCAGCGTTCGACAGGGGCCGGGGTACGAGCAGTACTTC.

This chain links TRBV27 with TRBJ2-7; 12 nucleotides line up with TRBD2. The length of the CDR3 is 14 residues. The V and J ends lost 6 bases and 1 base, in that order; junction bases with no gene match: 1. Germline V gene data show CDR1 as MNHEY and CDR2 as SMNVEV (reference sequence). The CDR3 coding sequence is TGTGCCAGCAGACTAGCGGGAGGTTCCTACGAGCAGTACTTC. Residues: CASRLAGGSYEQYF.

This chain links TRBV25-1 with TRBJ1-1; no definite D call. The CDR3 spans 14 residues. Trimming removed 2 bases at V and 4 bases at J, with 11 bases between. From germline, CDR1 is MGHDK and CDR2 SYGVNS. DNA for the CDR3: TGTGCCAGCAGTGAAAACAGTCTGGGCACTGAAGCTTTCTTT. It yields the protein CASSENSLGTEAFF. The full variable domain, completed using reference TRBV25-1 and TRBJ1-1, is EADIYQTPRYLVIGTGKKITLECSQTMGHDKMYWYQQDPGMELHLIHYSYGVNSTEKGDLSSESTVSRIRTEHFPLTLESARPSHTSQYLCASSENSLGTEAFFGQGTRLTVV.

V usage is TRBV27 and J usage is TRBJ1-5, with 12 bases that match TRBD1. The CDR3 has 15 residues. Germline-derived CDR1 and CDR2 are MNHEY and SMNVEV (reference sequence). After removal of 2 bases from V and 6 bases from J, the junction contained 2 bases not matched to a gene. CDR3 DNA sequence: TGTGCCAGCAGTTTAGGGACAGGGGGCAGTCAGCCCCAGCATTTT. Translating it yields CASSLGTGGSQPQHF.

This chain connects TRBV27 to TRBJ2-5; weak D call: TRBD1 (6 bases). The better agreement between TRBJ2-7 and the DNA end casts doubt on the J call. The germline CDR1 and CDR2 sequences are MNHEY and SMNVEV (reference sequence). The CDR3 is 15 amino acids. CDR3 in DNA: TGTGCCAGCAGTTTGACAGGATACCGCTCCTACGAGCAGTACTTC. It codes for CASSLTGYRSYEQYF.

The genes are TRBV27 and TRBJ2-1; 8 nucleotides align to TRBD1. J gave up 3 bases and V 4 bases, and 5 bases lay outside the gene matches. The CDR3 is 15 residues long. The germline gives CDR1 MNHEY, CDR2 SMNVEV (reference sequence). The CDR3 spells CASSSDTGGYNEQFF. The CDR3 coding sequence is TGTGCCAGCAGTTCGGATACAGGGGGCTACAATGAGCAGTTCTTC.

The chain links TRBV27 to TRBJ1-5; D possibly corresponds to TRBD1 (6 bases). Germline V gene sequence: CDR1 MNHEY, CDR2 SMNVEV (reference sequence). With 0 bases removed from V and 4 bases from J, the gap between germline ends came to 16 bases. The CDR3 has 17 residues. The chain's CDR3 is CASSLSGQGRGNQPQHF. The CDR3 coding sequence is TGTGCCAGCAGTTTATCGGGGCAGGGGAGGGGGAATCAGCCCCAGCATTTT.

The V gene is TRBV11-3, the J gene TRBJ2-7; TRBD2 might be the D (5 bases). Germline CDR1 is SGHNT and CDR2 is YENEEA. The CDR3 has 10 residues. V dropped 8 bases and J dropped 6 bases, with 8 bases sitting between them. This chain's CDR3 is CASQEGEQYF. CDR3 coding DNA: TGTGCCAGCCAAGAGGGCGAGCAGTACTTC. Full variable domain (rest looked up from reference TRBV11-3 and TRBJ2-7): EAGVVQSPRYKIIEKKQPVAFWCNPISGHNTLYWYLQNLGQGPELLIRYENEEAVDDSQLPKDRFSAERLKGVDSTLKIQPAELGDSAVYLCASQEGEQYFGPGTRLTVT.

The DNA for the CDR3 is TGTGCCAGCAGCTTCGGCGACAGGGAAGGATGGAATGAGCAGTTCTTC. Translated: CASSFGDREGWNEQFF. V and J are TRBV13 and TRBJ2-1; 7 nucleotides match TRBD1. V lost 3 bases and J lost 7; bases outside the gene matches: 12. CDR3 length: 16 amino acids. The germline CDR1 and CDR2 sequences are PRHDT and FYEKMQ (reference sequence).

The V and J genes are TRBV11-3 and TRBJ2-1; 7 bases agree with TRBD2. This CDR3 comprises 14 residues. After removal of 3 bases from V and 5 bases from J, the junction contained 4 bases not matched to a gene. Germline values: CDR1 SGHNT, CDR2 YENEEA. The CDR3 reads CASSLYRGDNEQFF. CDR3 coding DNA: TGTGCCAGCAGCTTGTACCGGGGGGACAATGAGCAGTTCTTC.

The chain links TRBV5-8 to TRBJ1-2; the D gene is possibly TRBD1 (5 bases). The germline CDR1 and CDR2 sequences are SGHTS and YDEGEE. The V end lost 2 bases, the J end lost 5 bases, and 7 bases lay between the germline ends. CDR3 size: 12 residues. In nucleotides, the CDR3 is TGTGCCAGCAGCTTAGACAGATATGGCTACACCTTC. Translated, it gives CASSLDRYGYTF.

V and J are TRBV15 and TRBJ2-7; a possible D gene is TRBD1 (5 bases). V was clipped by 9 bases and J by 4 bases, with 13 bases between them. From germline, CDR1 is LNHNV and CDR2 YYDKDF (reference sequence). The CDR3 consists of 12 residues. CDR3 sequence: CATGRNAYEQYF. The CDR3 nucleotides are TGTGCCACGGGGCGGAACGCTTACGAGCAGTACTTC.

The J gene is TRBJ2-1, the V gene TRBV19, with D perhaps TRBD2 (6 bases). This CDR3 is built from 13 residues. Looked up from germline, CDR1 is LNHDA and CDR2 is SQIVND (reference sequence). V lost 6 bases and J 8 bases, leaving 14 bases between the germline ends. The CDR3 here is CASRQRGGYEQFF. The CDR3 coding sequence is TGTGCCAGTAGACAGAGGGGAGGATATGAGCAGTTCTTC.

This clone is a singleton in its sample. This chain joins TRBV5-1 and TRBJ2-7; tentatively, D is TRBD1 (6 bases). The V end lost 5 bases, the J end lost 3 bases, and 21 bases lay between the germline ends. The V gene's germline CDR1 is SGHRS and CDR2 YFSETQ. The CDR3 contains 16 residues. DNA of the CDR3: TGCGCCAGCAGTTTATCCACAGGGAACGGTGTCTACGAGCAGTACTTC. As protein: CASSLSTGNGVYEQYF.

The CDR3 DNA reads TGTGCCAGCAGCGTAGATGACTCAATGAACACTGAAGCTTTCTTT. Residues: CASSVDDSMNTEAFF. The J gene is TRBJ1-1, the V gene TRBV9; D ambiguous. This CDR3 is built from 15 residues. Looked up from germline, CDR1 is SGDLS and CDR2 is YYNGEE. Deletions cut 0 bases from V and 0 bases from J, with 9 bases between.

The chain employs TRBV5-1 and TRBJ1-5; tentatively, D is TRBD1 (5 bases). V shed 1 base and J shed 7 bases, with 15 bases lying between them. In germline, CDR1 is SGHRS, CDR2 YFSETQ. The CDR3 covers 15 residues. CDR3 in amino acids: CASSLRPGRGQPQHF. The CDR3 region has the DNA TGCGCCAGCAGCTTGCGACCTGGGAGGGGACAGCCCCAGCATTTT.

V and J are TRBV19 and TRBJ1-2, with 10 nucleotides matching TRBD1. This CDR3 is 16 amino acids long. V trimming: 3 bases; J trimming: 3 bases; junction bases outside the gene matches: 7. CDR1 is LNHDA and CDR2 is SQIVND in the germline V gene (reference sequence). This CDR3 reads CASSMGQGLLDYGYTF. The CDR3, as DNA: TGTGCCAGTAGTATGGGACAGGGGCTGCTCGACTATGGCTACACCTTC.

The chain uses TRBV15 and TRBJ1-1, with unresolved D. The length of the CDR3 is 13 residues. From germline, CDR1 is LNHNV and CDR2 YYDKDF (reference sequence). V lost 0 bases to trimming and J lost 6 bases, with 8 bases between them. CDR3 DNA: TGTGCCACCAGCAGAGATTACGGGGCTGAAGCTTTCTTT. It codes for CATSRDYGAEAFF.

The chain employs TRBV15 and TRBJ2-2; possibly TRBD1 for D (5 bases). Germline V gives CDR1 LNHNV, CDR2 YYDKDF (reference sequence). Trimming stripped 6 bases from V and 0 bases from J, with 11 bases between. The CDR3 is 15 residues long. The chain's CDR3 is CATRGQRANTGELFF. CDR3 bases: TGTGCCACCAGGGGGCAGCGAGCGAACACCGGGGAGCTGTTTTTT.

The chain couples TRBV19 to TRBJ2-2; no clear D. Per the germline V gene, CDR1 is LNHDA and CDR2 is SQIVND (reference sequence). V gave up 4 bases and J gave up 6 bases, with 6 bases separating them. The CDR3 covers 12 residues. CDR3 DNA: TGTGCCAGTAGTAATCTACCCGGGGAGCTGTTTTTT. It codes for CASSNLPGELFF.

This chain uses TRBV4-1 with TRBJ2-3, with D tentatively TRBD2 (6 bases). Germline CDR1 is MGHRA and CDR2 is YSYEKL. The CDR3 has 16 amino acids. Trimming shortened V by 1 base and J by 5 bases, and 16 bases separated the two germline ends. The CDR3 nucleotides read TGCGCCAGCAGCCAAGGGACTAACAATATTGGAGATACGCAGTATTTT. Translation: CASSQGTNNIGDTQYF.